Listed below are T cell receptor beta chains from one sample, sequenced in a study of CD8 T cells in ankylosing spondylitis. TCRdb itself ran the 5' RACE reads through MiXCR, one entry per CDR3 protein. The sample lists about 440,000 distinct CDR3 sequences; about a sixth were seen once. Sequenced input: blood, either unsorted or a sorted T cell fraction (not recorded which). These receptors were collected from a male donor with ankylosing spondylitis. Both conserved end residues are part of each CDR3. Each record gives: clone size, D gene, J gene, V gene, CDR3 protein, CDR3 DNA. A D gene is named only where the DNA matches it firmly. Size is stated for part of the rows, as once, few or many counts, or as a class when the clone is expanded.

size: many
D: TRBD1
J: TRBJ2-1
V: TRBV12-3/TRBV12-4
CDR3: CASSLSRGRNEQFF
DNA: TGTGCCAGCAGTTTGAGCAGGGGGCGGAATGAGCAGTTCTTC

size: NA
D: TRBD1
J: TRBJ1-5
V: TRBV19
CDR3: CASTARGAGGRGQPQHF
DNA: TGTGCCAGTACCGCCCGGGGCGCAGGGGGTCGGGGTCAGCCCCAGCATTTT

size: few
D: TRBD1
J: TRBJ2-2
V: TRBV6-5
CDR3: CASSLRDRGRGGELFF
DNA: TGTGCCAGCAGTTTACGGGACAGGGGGCGAGGCGGGGAGCTGTTTTTT

size: NA
D: TRBD2
J: TRBJ2-1
V: TRBV9
CDR3: CASSAGTGTSGYNEQFF
DNA: TGTGCCAGCAGCGCTGGAACAGGGACTAGCGGTTACAATGAGCAGTTCTTC

size: few
D: NA
J: TRBJ1-2
V: TRBV15
CDR3: CATSGVGYGYTF
DNA: TGTGCCACCAGCGGGGTGGGCTATGGCTACACCTTC

size: many
D: NA
J: TRBJ2-7
V: TRBV12-3/TRBV12-4
CDR3: CASSLYQSYKYF
DNA: TGTGCCAGCAGTTTATACCAGTCGTATAAGTACTTC

size: many
D: TRBD1
J: TRBJ2-2
V: TRBV12-3/TRBV12-4
CDR3: CASSQDRGNTGELFF
DNA: TGTGCCAGCAGTCAGGACAGGGGGAACACCGGGGAGCTGTTTTTT

size: NA
D: NA
J: TRBJ2-7
V: TRBV18
CDR3: CASSPGSLSYEQYF
DNA: TGTGCCAGCTCCCCCGGGTCCTTATCCTACGAGCAGTACTTC

size: NA
D: TRBD2
J: TRBJ2-1
V: TRBV5-1
CDR3: CASSLVPGLAGGSQGRNEQFF
DNA: TGCGCCAGCAGCTTGGTCCCGGGACTAGCGGGAGGATCACAAGGTCGGAATGAGCAGTTCTTC

size: NA
D: NA
J: TRBJ2-5
V: TRBV4-3
CDR3: CASSQGRGAGETQYF
DNA: TGCGCCAGCAGCCAAGGTCGGGGGGCTGGAGAGACCCAGTACTTC

size: few
D: NA
J: TRBJ1-2
V: TRBV5-1
CDR3: CASSLTTSANYGYTF
DNA: TGCGCCAGCAGCTTAACAACATCAGCTAACTATGGCTACACCTTC

size: many
D: NA
J: TRBJ2-5
V: TRBV5-1
CDR3: CASSRILESQETQYF
DNA: TGCGCCAGCAGCCGAATACTGGAGAGTCAAGAGACCCAGTACTTC

size: few
D: NA
J: TRBJ2-2
V: TRBV2
CDR3: CASSRGGAGTGELFF
DNA: TGTGCCAGCAGCCGAGGGGGGGCGGGCACCGGGGAGCTGTTTTTT

size: NA
D: NA
J: TRBJ1-1
V: TRBV29-1
CDR3: CSVLAYQGFAEAFF
DNA: TGCAGCGTTTTAGCTTACCAGGGCTTCGCTGAAGCTTTCTTT

size: NA
D: NA
J: TRBJ2-3
V: TRBV25-1
CDR3: CATRVASTDTQYF
DNA: TGTGCCACCAGGGTGGCTAGCACAGATACGCAGTATTTT

size: few
D: NA
J: TRBJ2-1
V: TRBV3-1
CDR3: CASSPMGVDEQFF
DNA: TGTGCCAGCAGCCCTATGGGGGTCGATGAGCAGTTCTTC

size: few
D: NA
J: TRBJ1-2
V: TRBV11-2
CDR3: CASSLLQGGLGYGYTF
DNA: TGTGCCAGCAGCCTACTCCAGGGTGGCCTGGGCTATGGCTACACCTTC

size: many
D: TRBD2
J: TRBJ2-7
V: TRBV20-1
CDR3: CSARIGGSDEQYF
DNA: TGCAGTGCTAGGATCGGCGGGAGCGACGAGCAGTACTTC

size: NA
D: TRBD2
J: TRBJ2-1
V: TRBV4-1
CDR3: CASSQDLPGGNEQFF
DNA: TGCGCCAGCAGCCAAGACCTACCGGGGGGAAATGAGCAGTTCTTC

size: NA
D: NA
J: TRBJ2-7
V: TRBV20-1
CDR3: CSARDPKLQQVEQYF
DNA: TGCAGTGCTAGAGACCCGAAGCTACAACAGGTCGAGCAGTACTTC

size: NA
D: NA
J: TRBJ2-1
V: TRBV28
CDR3: CASSVRGAAYNEQFF
DNA: TGTGCCAGCAGCGTTCGGGGGGCCGCCTACAATGAGCAGTTCTTC

size: NA
D: NA
J: TRBJ2-6
V: TRBV20-1
CDR3: CSAREPGRPSGANVLTF
DNA: TGCAGTGCTAGAGAACCGGGACGACCCTCTGGGGCCAACGTCCTGACTTTC

size: NA
D: TRBD2
J: TRBJ2-1
V: TRBV11-2
CDR3: CASSLRLAVDNEQFF
DNA: TGTGCCAGCAGCTTAAGACTAGCTGTAGATAATGAGCAGTTCTTC

size: NA
D: NA
J: TRBJ2-7
V: TRBV6-1
CDR3: CASRKDGTSYEQYF
DNA: TGTGCCAGCAGGAAGGACGGGACATCCTACGAGCAGTACTTC

size: few
D: TRBD1
J: TRBJ1-3
V: TRBV3-1
CDR3: CASSHRGTGNSGNTIYF
DNA: TGTGCCAGCAGCCACCGCGGGACAGGGAATAGTGGAAACACCATATATTTT

size: NA
D: NA
J: TRBJ2-2
V: TRBV2
CDR3: CASTEPQGANTGELFF
DNA: TGTGCCAGCACCGAACCACAGGGAGCGAACACCGGGGAGCTGTTTTTT

size: NA
D: TRBD1
J: TRBJ2-3
V: TRBV28
CDR3: CASSTRTGGTDTQYF
DNA: TGTGCCAGCAGTACCCGGACAGGGGGCACAGATACGCAGTATTTT

size: few
D: TRBD1
J: TRBJ1-3
V: TRBV4-1
CDR3: CASKLGQDSGNTIYF
DNA: TGCGCCAGTAAGCTCGGACAGGACTCTGGAAACACCATATATTTT

size: few
D: TRBD1
J: TRBJ1-4
V: TRBV2
CDR3: CASISGTGDEKLFF
DNA: TGTGCCAGCATTTCCGGGACAGGGGATGAAAAACTGTTTTTT

size: NA
D: NA
J: TRBJ1-1
V: TRBV29-1
CDR3: CSVVGVLNTEAFF
DNA: TGCAGCGTTGTAGGGGTATTGAACACTGAAGCTTTCTTT

size: NA
D: NA
J: TRBJ2-3
V: TRBV24-1
CDR3: CATSVRDISTDTQYF
DNA: TGTGCCACCAGTGTACGCGACATCAGCACAGATACGCAGTATTTT

size: NA
D: TRBD1
J: TRBJ1-5
V: TRBV10-3
CDR3: CAISATGQDNQPQHF
DNA: TGTGCCATCAGTGCGACGGGACAGGACAATCAGCCCCAGCATTTT

size: NA
D: NA
J: TRBJ2-1
V: TRBV5-1
CDR3: CASSPGFGASYNEQFF
DNA: TGCGCCAGCAGCCCGGGGTTTGGGGCCTCCTACAATGAGCAGTTCTTC

size: many
D: NA
J: TRBJ2-5
V: TRBV12-3/TRBV12-4
CDR3: CASSRKGQETQYF
DNA: TGTGCCAGCAGTCGTAAGGGCCAAGAGACCCAGTACTTC

size: NA
D: TRBD1
J: TRBJ1-2
V: TRBV6-1
CDR3: CASTGTGRNYGYTF
DNA: TGTGCCAGCACGGGGACAGGGCGGAACTATGGCTACACCTTC

size: once
D: NA
J: TRBJ2-7
V: TRBV18
CDR3: CASSRDINEQYF
DNA: TGTGCCAGCTCGAGGGACATCAACGAGCAGTACTTC

size: few
D: TRBD1
J: TRBJ1-2
V: TRBV12-3/TRBV12-4
CDR3: CASSLGQGVNYGYTF
DNA: TGTGCCAGCAGTCTCGGACAGGGGGTTAACTATGGCTACACCTTC

size: few
D: TRBD2
J: TRBJ2-7
V: TRBV25-1
CDR3: CASSELSGGTYEQYF
DNA: TGTGCCAGCAGTGAATTGAGCGGGGGGACCTACGAGCAGTACTTC

size: many
D: NA
J: TRBJ1-5
V: TRBV7-8
CDR3: CASSFGGSGNQPQHF
DNA: TGTGCCAGCAGCTTTGGGGGATCGGGCAATCAGCCCCAGCATTTT

size: few
D: NA
J: TRBJ2-2
V: TRBV4-1
CDR3: CASSQEGGAVITGELFF
DNA: TGCGCCAGCAGCCAAGAAGGGGGGGCGGTTATCACCGGGGAGCTGTTTTTT

size: many
D: NA
J: TRBJ2-7
V: TRBV20-1
CDR3: CSANPMVSTYEQYF
DNA: TGCAGTGCCAACCCTATGGTTAGTACCTACGAGCAGTACTTC

size: NA
D: NA
J: TRBJ1-1
V: TRBV7-9
CDR3: CAITDTGGVNTEAFF
DNA: TGTGCCATTACGGACACCGGCGGGGTGAACACTGAAGCTTTCTTT

size: NA
D: NA
J: TRBJ1-4
V: TRBV15
CDR3: CATSRDLGRRREKLFF
DNA: TGTGCCACCAGCAGAGATCTGGGGCGCCGGCGTGAAAAACTGTTTTTT

size: few
D: TRBD2
J: TRBJ2-2
V: TRBV10-2
CDR3: CASIAGTSGRPRGTGELFF
DNA: TGCGCCAGCATTGCCGGGACTAGCGGGAGACCACGGGGGACCGGGGAGCTGTTTTTT

size: many
D: NA
J: TRBJ1-1
V: TRBV12-3/TRBV12-4
CDR3: CASVPHRANTEAFF
DNA: TGTGCCAGCGTTCCACACAGGGCTAACACTGAAGCTTTCTTT

size: many
D: NA
J: TRBJ2-2
V: TRBV9
CDR3: CASSADRLGELFF
DNA: TGTGCCAGCAGCGCCGACCGCCTCGGGGAGCTGTTTTTT

size: many
D: NA
J: TRBJ2-1
V: TRBV7-7
CDR3: CASSPGTDRNEQFF
DNA: TGTGCCAGCAGTCCCGGAACCGACCGCAATGAGCAGTTCTTC

size: NA
D: NA
J: TRBJ2-1
V: TRBV20-1
CDR3: CSATGISYNEQFF
DNA: TGCAGTGCCACAGGGATATCCTACAATGAGCAGTTCTTC